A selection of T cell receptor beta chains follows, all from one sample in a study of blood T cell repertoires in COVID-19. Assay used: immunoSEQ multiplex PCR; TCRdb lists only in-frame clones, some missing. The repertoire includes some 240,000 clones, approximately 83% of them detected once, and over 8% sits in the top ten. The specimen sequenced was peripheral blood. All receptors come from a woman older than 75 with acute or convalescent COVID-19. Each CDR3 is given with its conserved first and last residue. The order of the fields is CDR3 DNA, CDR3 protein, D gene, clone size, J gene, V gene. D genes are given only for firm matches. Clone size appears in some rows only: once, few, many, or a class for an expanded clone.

DNA: TGTGCCAGCAGCATGGGACAGGGCATGAACACTGAAGCTTTCTTT; CDR3: CASSMGQGMNTEAFF; D: TRBD1; size: NA; J: TRBJ1-1; V: TRBV9
DNA: TGTGCCAGCAGTTTCCGACACAGGTGGCAGTTCTTC; CDR3: CASSFRHRWQFF; D: NA; size: NA; J: TRBJ2-1; V: TRBV12-3/TRBV12-4
DNA: TGTGCCATCAGCCTTACAGGGGGAAAGAACACTGAAGCTTTCTTT; CDR3: CAISLTGGKNTEAFF; D: TRBD1; size: NA; J: TRBJ1-1; V: TRBV10-3
DNA: TGTGCCAGCAGTTTCTTAGGGGATAGAAGCAATCAGCCCCAGCATTTT; CDR3: CASSFLGDRSNQPQHF; D: NA; size: few; J: TRBJ1-5; V: TRBV28
DNA: TGTGCCAGCAGCACAAACGCCGACAGGGCACCCCCGAATTCTAGCAATCAGCCCCAGCATTTT; CDR3: CASSTNADRAPPNSSNQPQHF; D: TRBD1; size: NA; J: TRBJ1-5; V: TRBV7-3
DNA: TGTGCCAGTAGTTCCGGGACAGGGTACACCGGGGAGCTGTTTTTT; CDR3: CASSSGTGYTGELFF; D: TRBD1; size: NA; J: TRBJ2-2; V: TRBV19
DNA: TGTGCCAGCAGTTTATCGTTAGTAGCGGGGAGTCCTGAGACCCAGTACTTC; CDR3: CASSLSLVAGSPETQYF; D: TRBD2; size: once; J: TRBJ2-5; V: TRBV27
DNA: TGTGCCAGCAGCCAAGAGGGGGGACCGAAAAATGAGCAGTTCTTC; CDR3: CASSQEGGPKNEQFF; D: NA; size: NA; J: TRBJ2-1; V: TRBV3-1/TRBV3-2
DNA: TGTGCCAGCAGCCTCGGGTCACTCGGGGATAATTCACCCCTCCACTTT; CDR3: CASSLGSLGDNSPLHF; D: NA; size: NA; J: TRBJ1-6; V: TRBV28
DNA: TGTGCCAGCAGCGGGACTGTGTACCAAGAGACCCAGTACTTC; CDR3: CASSGTVYQETQYF; D: NA; size: NA; J: TRBJ2-5; V: TRBV7-8
DNA: TGCGCCAGCAGACGTGACATCACTGAAGCTTTCTTT; CDR3: CASRRDITEAFF; D: NA; size: NA; J: TRBJ1-1; V: TRBV5-1
DNA: TGTGCCAGCAGCGTAGGTTCAGGGTTGGACGAGCAGTACTTC; CDR3: CASSVGSGLDEQYF; D: NA; size: NA; J: TRBJ2-7; V: TRBV9
DNA: TGTGCCGGAAGCCGGGGGGCTCAGCCCCAGCATTTT; CDR3: CAGSRGAQPQHF; D: NA; size: NA; J: TRBJ1-5; V: TRBV9
DNA: TGTGCCATTCGACCGGGACAGGGTACCTACGAGCAGTACTTC; CDR3: CAIRPGQGTYEQYF; D: TRBD1; size: NA; J: TRBJ2-7; V: TRBV6-6
DNA: TGTGCCAGCAGTTACGACTGGTCGGGGAGGTACGAGTACTTC; CDR3: CASSYDWSGRYEYF; D: NA; size: NA; J: TRBJ2-7; V: TRBV6-5
DNA: TGCGCCAGCAACCTAGCGGGGGTCCCTGAGAATGAGCAGTTCTTC; CDR3: CASNLAGVPENEQFF; D: TRBD2; size: NA; J: TRBJ2-1; V: TRBV5-1
DNA: TGCAGCGTTCTAGCCCCAAAGAGGAATGAGCAGTTCTTC; CDR3: CSVLAPKRNEQFF; D: NA; size: NA; J: TRBJ2-1; V: TRBV29-1
DNA: TGTGCCAGCAGCCTTACCCAGGATCCCCATGGCTACACCTTC; CDR3: CASSLTQDPHGYTF; D: NA; size: NA; J: TRBJ1-2; V: TRBV11-2
DNA: TGCAGGGGGCAGGGAGGAGAAAAACTGTTTTTT; CDR3: CRGQGGEKLFF; D: NA; size: NA; J: TRBJ1-4; V: TRBV20-1
DNA: TGTGCCAGCAGCTTAGTTTTCCGGGGGGGTTACAATGAGCAGTTCTTC; CDR3: CASSLVFRGGYNEQFF; D: TRBD2; size: NA; J: TRBJ2-1; V: TRBV7-6
DNA: TGTGCCAGTAGTATTGGGCAGGGAAGGAGCAATCAGCCCCAGCATTTT; CDR3: CASSIGQGRSNQPQHF; D: NA; size: NA; J: TRBJ1-5; V: TRBV19
DNA: TGTGCCAGCAGTGAACTAGGGCAGGGTGGTAATAATTCACCCCTCCACTTT; CDR3: CASSELGQGGNNSPLHF; D: NA; size: NA; J: TRBJ1-6; V: TRBV2
DNA: TGTGCCAGCAGCTCAGCGGGAACTAGCACAGATACGCAGTATTTT; CDR3: CASSSAGTSTDTQYF; D: TRBD2; size: NA; J: TRBJ2-3; V: TRBV5-4
DNA: TGTGCCAGCAGCTCCTCGGCTGGAGGCTTGGAGCAGTACTTC; CDR3: CASSSSAGGLEQYF; D: NA; size: once; J: TRBJ2-7; V: TRBV11-2
DNA: TGTGCCAGCAGCCAAGCACAAGAGACCCAGTACTTC; CDR3: CASSQAQETQYF; D: NA; size: NA; J: TRBJ2-5; V: TRBV3-1/TRBV3-2